Shown below are 19 T cell receptor beta chains from a single sample sequenced in a study of blood T cell repertoires in COVID-19. Generated by immunoSEQ multiplex PCR, the TCRdb table keeps only in-frame clones and is missing some. The sample includes 150,000 to 200,000 clones, 86% of them seen just once. Material for sequencing was peripheral blood. The receptors shown here come from a woman aged 55 to 70 with COVID-19, enrolled during active disease.

The table lists this clone with a count of one. The genes are TRBV19 and TRBJ2-1, with D tentatively TRBD1 (6 bases). CDR1 and CDR2 (germline): LNHDA, SQIVND (reference sequence). The CDR3 length is 12 residues. V was clipped by 6 bases and J by 5 bases, with 8 bases between them. Written as DNA, the CDR3 is TGTGCCAGTAGAAGGGGGAACAATGAGCAGTTCTTC. This encodes CASRRGNNEQFF. The entire variable domain, with the rest obtained from reference TRBV19 and TRBJ2-1, is as follows: DGGITQSPKYLFRKEGQNVTLSCEQNLNHDAMYWYRQDPGQGLRLIYYSQIVNDFQKGDIAEGYSVSREKKESFPLTVTSAQKNPTAFYLCASRRGNNEQFFGPGTRLTVL.

V usage is TRBV5-1 and J usage is TRBJ1-3, with no clear D. Per germline, CDR1 SGHRS and CDR2 YFSETQ. V was shortened by 0 bases and J by 0 bases, with 13 bases between the two germline ends. The CDR3 consists of 17 residues. The CDR3 nucleotides read TGCGCCAGCAGCTTGGCCCGTGCGGGATCCTCTGGAAACACCATATATTTT. The encoded protein is CASSLARAGSSGNTIYF. Complete variable domain (other parts from reference TRBV5-1 and TRBJ1-3): KAGVTQTPRYLIKTRGQQVTLSCSPISGHRSVSWYQQTPGQGLQFLFEYFSETQRNKGNFPGRFSGRQFSNSRSEMNVSTLELGDSALYLCASSLARAGSSGNTIYFGEGSWLTVV.

CDR3 amino acids: CASSLGQGGGGTEAFF. CDR3 nucleotides: TGTGCCAGCAGTCTCGGACAGGGAGGAGGTGGCACTGAAGCTTTCTTT. The chain uses TRBV27 and TRBJ1-1; 8 bases are shared with TRBD1. With 5 bases clipped from V and 4 bases from J, the junction kept 12 bases outside the gene matches. Germline lookup yields CDR1 MNHEY and CDR2 SMNVEV (reference sequence). The CDR3 runs to 16 residues.

The V call is TRBV10-3, the J call TRBJ2-3; 7 bases match TRBD2. This CDR3 spans 14 amino acids. The V and J ends lost 6 bases and 4 bases, in that order; junction bases with no gene match: 7. Looked up from germline, CDR1 is ENHRY and CDR2 is SYGVKD. The CDR3 sequence: CAISQRDQADTQYF. In DNA, the CDR3 is TGTGCCATCAGCCAGCGGGATCAGGCAGATACGCAGTATTTT.

The chain has TRBV29-1 and TRBJ2-1; 10 bases are a match to TRBD2. CDR1 is SQVTM, CDR2 ANQGSEA, per germline. The CDR3 runs 13 residues. With 5 bases clipped from V and 8 bases from J, the junction kept 6 bases outside the gene matches. The CDR3 here is CSVSGRALDEQFF. The CDR3 DNA is TGCAGCGTTAGCGGGAGGGCCTTAGATGAGCAGTTCTTC.

The genes are TRBV28 and TRBJ1-1, with D perhaps matching TRBD1 (5 bases). The germline V gene encodes CDR1 MDHEN and CDR2 SYDVKM. Trimming removed 5 bases at V and 2 bases at J, with 9 bases between. The CDR3 loop spans 13 amino acids. The CDR3 DNA sequence: TGTGCCAGCAGTACCACAGGTAACACTGAAGCTTTCTTT. It is translated as CASSTTGNTEAFF.

The rearrangement joins TRBV7-2 to TRBJ2-5; the D gene is possibly TRBD2 (5 bases). The V end lost 5 bases, the J end lost 4 bases, and 8 bases lay between the germline ends. In germline, CDR1 is SGHTA, CDR2 FQGNSA. The CDR3 is 12 amino acids. CDR3 bases: TGTGCCAGCAGCGATGGGAGAGAGACCCAGTACTTC. This codes for CASSDGRETQYF.

The chain employs TRBV5-6 and TRBJ2-7; 8 bases are a match to TRBD1. Germline-derived CDR1 and CDR2 are SGHDT and YYEEEE. The CDR3 is 13 amino acids. The V gene end was trimmed by 4 bases and the J gene end by 12 bases; junction bases not matched to a gene: 12. CDR3 nucleotides: TGTGCCAGCAGCCCGACCCTGGGGGACAGGAGGTACTTC. It codes for CASSPTLGDRRYF.

This chain uses TRBV24-1 with TRBJ2-3; 7 bases line up with TRBD2. The CDR3 runs 14 residues. The germline gives CDR1 KGHDR, CDR2 SFDVKD. J lost 5 bases, V lost 3 bases, and 4 bases had no gene match. The DNA for the CDR3 is TGTGCCACCAGTGATGGCGGGAGTAGAGATACGCAGTATTTT. Protein: CATSDGGSRDTQYF.

This chain links TRBV13 with TRBJ2-7; 9 positions match TRBD1. Germline V CDR1 and CDR2: PRHDT, FYEKMQ (reference sequence). The CDR3 sequence is 14 residues long. The V segment lost 5 bases and the J segment 3 bases; nucleotides outside the gene matches: 5. The DNA for the CDR3 is TGTGCCAGCAGCCCAGGACAGGGGCACTACGAGCAGTACTTC. Protein product: CASSPGQGHYEQYF.

This clone was seen a few times. J is TRBJ2-5 and V is TRBV5-1, with TRBD2 as a possible D gene (6 bases). Deletions cut 5 bases from V and 1 base from J, with 9 bases between. CDR3 length equals 13 residues. Germline CDR1 and CDR2: SGHRS and YFSETQ. For the CDR3, the DNA is TGCGCCAGCAGGGAGGGCCCCCAAGAGACCCAGTACTTC. It is translated as CASREGPQETQYF.

V gene TRBV28 combines with J gene TRBJ2-1; 7 bases line up with TRBD1. With V trimmed by 5 bases and J by 0 bases, 7 bases remained unmatched. The CDR3 is made up of 16 amino acids. CDR1 and CDR2 (germline): MDHEN, SYDVKM. The CDR3 bases are TGTGCCAGCAGTCCTGGGACAGTCAGCTCCTACAATGAGCAGTTCTTC. Residues: CASSPGTVSSYNEQFF.

The chain recombines TRBV30 with TRBJ2-2; tentative D call: TRBD1 (6 bases). Germline loops: CDR1 GTSNPN, CDR2 SVGIG (reference sequence). The CDR3 contains 14 residues. Trimming stripped 4 bases from V and 2 bases from J, with 11 bases between. Written as DNA, the CDR3 is TGTGCCTGGATGATGGGGGCCAACACCGGGGAGCTGTTTTTT. Protein: CAWMMGANTGELFF. The full variable domain, with the rest looked up from reference TRBV30 and TRBJ2-2, is SQTIHQWPATLVQPVGSPLSLECTVEGTSNPNLYWYRQAAGRGLQLLFYSVGIGQISSEVPQNLSASRPQDRQFILSSKKLLLSDSGFYLCAWMMGANTGELFFGEGSRLTVL.

This chain joins TRBV28 and TRBJ1-1; 10 bases agree with TRBD1. The germline gives CDR1 MDHEN, CDR2 SYDVKM. J was trimmed by 4 bases and V by 8 bases; bases with no gene match: 10. CDR3 length: 15 residues. CDR3 sequence (DNA): TGTGCCAGCGGTCCGATTTGGACAGGGGGCACTGAAGCTTTCTTT. It encodes CASGPIWTGGTEAFF.

The chain has TRBV5-5 and TRBJ2-1; 8 bases align to TRBD1. This CDR3 is 15 amino acids long. Losses at the gene ends were 4 bases for V and 2 bases for J; bases not matched to a gene: 5. CDR1 and CDR2 (germline): SGHKS, YYEKEE (reference sequence). The CDR3 DNA is TGTGCCAGCAGCCGTGACAGGGGTCCCTACAATGAGCAGTTCTTC. Translating gives CASSRDRGPYNEQFF.

CDR3 sequence: CASSSGQGYNQPQHF. CDR3 in DNA: TGTGCCAGCAGTTCGGGACAGGGTTACAATCAGCCCCAGCATTTT. This chain uses TRBV28 with TRBJ1-5; the match to TRBD1 covers 9 bases. Trimming cost V 4 bases and J 3 bases; bases outside gene matches: 4. The CDR3 is made up of 15 amino acids. Germline V gene data show CDR1 as MDHEN and CDR2 as SYDVKM.

The chain couples TRBV4-3 to TRBJ2-3, with a possible D match to TRBD2 (5 bases). Germline V gene lookup returns CDR1 LGHNA and CDR2 YSLEER. CDR3 length: 15 amino acids. Trimming stripped 0 bases from V and 6 bases from J, with 13 bases between. DNA of the CDR3: TGCGCCAGCAGCCAAGATCGGGAAGGCCCGGATACGCAGTATTTT. Its protein product is CASSQDREGPDTQYF.

The chain recombines TRBV2 with TRBJ1-5, with a possible D match to TRBD1 (6 bases). The CDR3 has 14 amino acids. Trimming left V 1 base short and J 5 bases short, with 9 bases between. Germline values: CDR1 SNHLY, CDR2 FYNNEI. CDR3 region: CASSEGTDYQPQHF. Written as DNA, the CDR3 is TGTGCCAGCAGTGAAGGGACAGATTATCAGCCCCAGCATTTT.

J is TRBJ1-4 and V is TRBV5-1; 7 nucleotides match TRBD1. Looked up from germline, CDR1 is SGHRS and CDR2 is YFSETQ. The CDR3 contains 18 residues. The trim removed 3 bases at V and 2 bases at J, leaving 13 bases unmatched. This CDR3 is CASSWGSRQGTTNEKLFF. The DNA of the CDR3 is TGCGCCAGCAGCTGGGGCTCGAGACAGGGAACTACTAATGAAAAACTGTTTTTT.